This passage covers 5 T cell receptor beta chains from one sample sequenced in a study of blood T cell repertoires in COVID-19. Generated by immunoSEQ multiplex PCR, the TCRdb table keeps only in-frame clones and is missing some. The sample has about 83,000 clones; 86% are singletons. Sequenced material: peripheral blood. The receptor source for this set is a woman of 80 years or more in a cohort sampled during active or convalescent COVID-19.

The rearrangement links TRBV5-8 to TRBJ2-7; D gene ambiguous. V lost 0 bases and J 0 bases, leaving 10 bases between the germline ends. Germline CDR1 is SGHTS and CDR2 is YDEGEE. The CDR3 has 15 amino acids. As DNA, the CDR3 is TGTGCCAGCAGCTTGGAAGCGCCTAGCTCCTACGAGCAGTACTTC. It is translated as CASSLEAPSSYEQYF. The full variable domain, completed using reference TRBV5-8 and TRBJ2-7, is EAGVTQSPTHLIKTRGQQATLRCSPISGHTSVYWYQQALGLGLQFLLWYDEGEERNRGNFPPRFSGRQFPNYSSELNVNALELEDSALYLCASSLEAPSSYEQYFGPGTRLTVT.

The chain recombines TRBV3-1 (or the pseudogene TRBV3-2) with TRBJ2-3; no firm D call. The V end lost 4 bases, the J end lost 9 bases, and 20 bases lay between the germline ends. The germline V gene encodes CDR1 LGHDT and CDR2 YNNKEL (reference sequence). This CDR3 contains 15 residues. Here the CDR3 DNA reads TGTGCCAGCAGCCCGCAAGCTGCTCGAGGTTCCACGCAGTATTTT. As protein: CASSPQAARGSTQYF.

The chain is built from TRBV7-3 and TRBJ2-5, with 9 bases fitting TRBD1. Per the germline V gene, CDR1 is SGHTA and CDR2 is FQGTGA. J was trimmed by 2 bases and V by 5 bases; bases with no gene match: 3. The CDR3 runs to 14 residues. CDR3 amino acids: CASSPDRGQETQYF. The CDR3 coding sequence is TGTGCCAGCAGCCCCGACAGGGGGCAAGAGACCCAGTACTTC. The full variable domain, completed using reference TRBV7-3 and TRBJ2-5, is GAGVSQTPSNKVTEKGKYVELRCDPISGHTALYWYRQSLGQGPEFLIYFQGTGAADDSGLPNDRFFAVRPEGSVSTLKIQRTERGDSAVYLCASSPDRGQETQYFGPGTRLLVL.

The J gene is TRBJ2-2, the V gene TRBV12-3 or TRBV12-4; D gene uncertain. Between the trimmed V and J ends, which lost 1 base and 7 bases, there was a span of 7 bases. This CDR3 has 13 amino acids. The CDR3 bases are TGTGCCAGCAGTTTAGGAGCCGACGGGGAGCTGTTTTTT. Translating it yields CASSLGADGELFF.

This clone was detected a few times. The chain is built from TRBV19 and TRBJ2-4; D remains ambiguous. The CDR3 runs 14 residues. The V gene lost 1 base and the J gene lost 0 bases, with 4 bases spanning the gap. Germline V gene sequence: CDR1 LNHDA, CDR2 SQIVND (reference sequence). The CDR3 region is CASSIGGAKNIQYF. The CDR3 nucleotides read TGTGCCAGTAGTATAGGAGGAGCCAAAAACATTCAGTACTTC.